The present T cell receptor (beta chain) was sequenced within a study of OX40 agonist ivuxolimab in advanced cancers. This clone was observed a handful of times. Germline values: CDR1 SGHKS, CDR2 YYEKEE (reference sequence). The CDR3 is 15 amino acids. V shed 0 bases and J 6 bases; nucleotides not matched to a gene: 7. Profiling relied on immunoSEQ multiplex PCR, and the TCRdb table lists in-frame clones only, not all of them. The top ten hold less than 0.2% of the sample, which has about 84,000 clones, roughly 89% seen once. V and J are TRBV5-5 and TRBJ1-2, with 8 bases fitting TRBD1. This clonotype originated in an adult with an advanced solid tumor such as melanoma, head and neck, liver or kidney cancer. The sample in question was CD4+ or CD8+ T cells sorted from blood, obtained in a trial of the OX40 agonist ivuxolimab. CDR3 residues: CASSLGTGFSDGYTF. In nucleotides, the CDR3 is TGTGCCAGCAGCTTGGGGACAGGGTTTTCAGATGGCTACACCTTC. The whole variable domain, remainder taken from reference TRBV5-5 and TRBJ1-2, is DAGVTQSPTHLIKTRGQQVTLRCSPISGHKSVSWYQQVLGQGPQFIFQYYEKEERGRGNFPDRFSARQFPNYSSELNVNALLLGDSALYLCASSLGTGFSDGYTFGSGTRLTVV.